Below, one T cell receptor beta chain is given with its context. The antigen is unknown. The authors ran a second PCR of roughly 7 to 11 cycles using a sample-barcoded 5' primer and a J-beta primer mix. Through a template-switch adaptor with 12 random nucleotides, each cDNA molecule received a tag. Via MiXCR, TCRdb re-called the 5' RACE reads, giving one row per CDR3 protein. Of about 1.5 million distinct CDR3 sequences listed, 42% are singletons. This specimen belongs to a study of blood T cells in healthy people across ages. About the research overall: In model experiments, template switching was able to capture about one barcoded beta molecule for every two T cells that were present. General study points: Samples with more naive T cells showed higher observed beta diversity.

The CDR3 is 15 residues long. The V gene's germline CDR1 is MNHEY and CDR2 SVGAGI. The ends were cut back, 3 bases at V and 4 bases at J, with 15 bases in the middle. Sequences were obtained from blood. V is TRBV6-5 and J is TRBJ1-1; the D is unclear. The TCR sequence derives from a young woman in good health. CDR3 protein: CASSYRRGVGTEAFF. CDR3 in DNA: TGTGCCAGCAGTTATCGCCGCGGTGTGGGCACTGAAGCTTTCTTT.